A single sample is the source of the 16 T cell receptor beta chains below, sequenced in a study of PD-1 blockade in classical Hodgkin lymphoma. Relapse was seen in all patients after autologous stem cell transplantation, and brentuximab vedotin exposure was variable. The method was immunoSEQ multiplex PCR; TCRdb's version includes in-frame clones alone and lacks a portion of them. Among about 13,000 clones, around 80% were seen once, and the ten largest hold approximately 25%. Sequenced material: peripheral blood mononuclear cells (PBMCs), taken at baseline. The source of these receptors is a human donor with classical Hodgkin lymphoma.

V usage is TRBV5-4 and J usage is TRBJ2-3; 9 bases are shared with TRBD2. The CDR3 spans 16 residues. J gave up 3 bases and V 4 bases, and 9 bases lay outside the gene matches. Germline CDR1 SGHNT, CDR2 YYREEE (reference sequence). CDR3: CASSIRTSALTDTQYF. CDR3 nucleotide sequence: TGTGCCAGCAGCATCCGGACTAGCGCCCTAACAGATACGCAGTATTTT.

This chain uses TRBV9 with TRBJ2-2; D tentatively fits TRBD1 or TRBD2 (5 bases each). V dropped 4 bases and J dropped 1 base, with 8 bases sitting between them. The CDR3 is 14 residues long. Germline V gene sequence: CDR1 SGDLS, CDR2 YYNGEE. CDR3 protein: CASSLGGNTGELFF. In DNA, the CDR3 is TGTGCCAGCAGCCTTGGGGGGAACACCGGGGAGCTGTTTTTT.

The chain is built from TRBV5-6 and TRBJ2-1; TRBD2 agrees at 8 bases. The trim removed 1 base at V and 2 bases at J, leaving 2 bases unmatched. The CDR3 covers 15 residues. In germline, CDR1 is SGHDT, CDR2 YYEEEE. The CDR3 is CASSLWREAYNEQFF. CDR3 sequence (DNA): TGTGCCAGCAGCTTGTGGCGGGAGGCCTACAATGAGCAGTTCTTC.

This CDR3 reads CASSRFSGANVLTF. The DNA for the CDR3 is TGTGCCAGCAGTCGGTTCTCTGGGGCCAACGTCCTGACTTTC. V and J are TRBV28 and TRBJ2-6; no firm D call. The CDR3 runs to 14 residues. The germline V gene has CDR1 MDHEN and CDR2 SYDVKM. Trimming shortened V by 5 bases and J by 0 bases, and 5 bases separated the two germline ends.

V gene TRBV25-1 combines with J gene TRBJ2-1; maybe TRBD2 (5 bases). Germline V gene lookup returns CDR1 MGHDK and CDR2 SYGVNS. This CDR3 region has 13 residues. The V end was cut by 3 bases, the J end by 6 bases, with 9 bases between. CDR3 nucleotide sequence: TGTGCCAGCAGTGACTCGAGGGCCAATGAGCAGTTCTTC. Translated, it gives CASSDSRANEQFF.

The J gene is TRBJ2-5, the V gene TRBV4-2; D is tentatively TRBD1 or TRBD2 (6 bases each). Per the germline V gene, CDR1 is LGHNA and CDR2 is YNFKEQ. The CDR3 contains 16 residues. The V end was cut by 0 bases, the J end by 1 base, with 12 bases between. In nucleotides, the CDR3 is TGTGCCAGCAGCCAAGATCTGAGGGGGGTCCAAGAGACCCAGTACTTC. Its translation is CASSQDLRGVQETQYF.

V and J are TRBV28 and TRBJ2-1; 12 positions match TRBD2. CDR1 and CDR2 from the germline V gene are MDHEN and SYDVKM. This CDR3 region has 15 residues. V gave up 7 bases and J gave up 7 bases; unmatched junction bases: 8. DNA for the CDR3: TGTGCCAGCACCCCCGGACTAGCGGGATATAATGAGCAGTTCTTC. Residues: CASTPGLAGYNEQFF.

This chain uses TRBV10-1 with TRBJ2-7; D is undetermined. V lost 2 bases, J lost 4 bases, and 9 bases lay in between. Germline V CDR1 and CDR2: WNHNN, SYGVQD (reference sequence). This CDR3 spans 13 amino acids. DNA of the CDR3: TGCGCCAGCAGTGAGGAAATAGGGTACGAGCAGTACTTC. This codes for CASSEEIGYEQYF.

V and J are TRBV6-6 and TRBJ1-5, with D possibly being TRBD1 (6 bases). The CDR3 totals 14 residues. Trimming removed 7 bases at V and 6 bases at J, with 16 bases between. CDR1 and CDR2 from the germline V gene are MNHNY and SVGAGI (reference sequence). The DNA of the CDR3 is TGTGCCAGCACCGTACAGGGAGGGTTTCAGCCCCAGCATTTT. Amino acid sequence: CASTVQGGFQPQHF.

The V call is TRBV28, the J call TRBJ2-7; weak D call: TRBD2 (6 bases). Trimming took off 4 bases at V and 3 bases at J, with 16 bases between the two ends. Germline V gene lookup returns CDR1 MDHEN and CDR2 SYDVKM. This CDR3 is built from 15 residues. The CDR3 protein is CASSSSGGTHYEQYF. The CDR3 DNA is TGTGCCAGCAGTTCTAGTGGGGGGACTCACTACGAGCAGTACTTC.

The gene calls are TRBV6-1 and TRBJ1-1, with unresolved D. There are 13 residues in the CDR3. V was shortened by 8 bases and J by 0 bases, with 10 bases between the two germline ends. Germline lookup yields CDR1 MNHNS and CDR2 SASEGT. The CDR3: CASSREMNTEAFF. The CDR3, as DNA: TGTGCCAGCTCAAGAGAAATGAACACTGAAGCTTTCTTT.

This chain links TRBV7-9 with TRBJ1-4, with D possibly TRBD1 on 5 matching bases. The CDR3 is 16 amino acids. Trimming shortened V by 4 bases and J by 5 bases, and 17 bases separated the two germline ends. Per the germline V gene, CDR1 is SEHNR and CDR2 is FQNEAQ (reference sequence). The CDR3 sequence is CASSSVLRDGNEKLFF. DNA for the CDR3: TGTGCCAGCAGCTCGGTACTCCGGGACGGGAATGAAAAACTGTTTTTT.

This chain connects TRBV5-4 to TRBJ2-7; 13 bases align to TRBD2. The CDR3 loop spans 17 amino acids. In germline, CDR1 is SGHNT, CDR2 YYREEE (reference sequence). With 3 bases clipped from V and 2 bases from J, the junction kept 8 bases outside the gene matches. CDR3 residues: CASSSTSGRISTYEQYF. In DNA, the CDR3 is TGTGCCAGCAGCTCGACTAGCGGGAGGATATCAACCTACGAGCAGTACTTC.

The CDR3 bases are TGTGCCAGCAGCTCCTCCGGGACAGCAAACAATCAGCCCCAGCATTTT. It codes for CASSSSGTANNQPQHF. This sequence joins TRBV7-9 and TRBJ1-5; 7 bases line up with TRBD1. Germline trimming cut 4 bases from V and 3 bases from J; bases unmatched to any gene: 9. The germline V gene encodes CDR1 SEHNR and CDR2 FQNEAQ (reference sequence). The CDR3 runs 16 residues.

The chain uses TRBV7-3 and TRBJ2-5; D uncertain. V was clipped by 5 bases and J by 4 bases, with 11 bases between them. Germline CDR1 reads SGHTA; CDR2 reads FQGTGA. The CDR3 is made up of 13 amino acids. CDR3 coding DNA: TGTGCCAGCAGCAAAACCCCGGGAGAGACCCAGTACTTC. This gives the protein CASSKTPGETQYF.

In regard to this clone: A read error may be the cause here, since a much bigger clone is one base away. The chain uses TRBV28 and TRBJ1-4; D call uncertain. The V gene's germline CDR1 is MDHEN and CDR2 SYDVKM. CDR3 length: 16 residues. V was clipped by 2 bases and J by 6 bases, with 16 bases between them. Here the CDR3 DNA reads TGTGCCAGCAGTTTAGAATGGAGGTCGGCGGATGAAAAACTGTTTTTT. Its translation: CASSLEWRSADEKLFF.